Listed below are T cell receptor beta chains from one sample, sequenced in a study of metastatic and nonmetastatic thyroid tumors. TCRdb reprocessed the PCR reads using MiXCR. The data hold approximately 90,000 clones, with around 9.1% observed a single time. Sequencing was performed on blood. These receptors came from a female donor with papillary thyroid cancer or a benign thyroid nodule (not recorded which). Some clones in this sample may be carry-over from other donors' samples. CDR3s leave out the opening cysteine and the closing phenylalanine or tryptophan. D genes are given only for firm matches.

v_call	j_call	d_call	cdr3_aa
TRBV6-5	TRBJ1-6	-	ASSFNGQTYSYNSPLH
TRBV6-5	TRBJ2-3	TRBD2	ASSYSGTSGTDTQY
TRBV29-1	TRBJ2-5	-	SGGDFRETQY
TRBV7-2	TRBJ2-3	-	ASSGLYTDTQY
TRBV18	TRBJ1-2	TRBD1	ASSPGQVGGYT
TRBV15	TRBJ2-1	TRBD1	ATSRDQGASNEQF
TRBV7-2	TRBJ1-6	-	ASSSYLDAPLH
TRBV18	TRBJ2-1	-	ASSPNRNEQF
TRBV11-2	TRBJ2-3	-	ASSSGVTDTQY
TRBV12-3/TRBV12-4	TRBJ2-7	TRBD1	ASSFEQGAGEQY
TRBV20-1	TRBJ1-1	-	SARGAEGSHTEAF
TRBV7-8	TRBJ2-5	-	ASSLGFQETQY
TRBV11-1	TRBJ2-2	-	ASSSPREGVNTGELF
TRBV6-5	TRBJ1-1	TRBD1	ASSQDGQGGGGAEAF
TRBV12-3/TRBV12-4	TRBJ2-1	-	ASSLWAGREQF
TRBV20-1	TRBJ1-5	-	SARDQGSNQPQH
TRBV6-1	TRBJ2-3	TRBD2	ASIHYSGVEVNTQY
TRBV10-1	TRBJ2-3	-	ASSEASLEADTQY
TRBV18	TRBJ2-7	TRBD1	ASSTGTGDEQY
TRBV7-3	TRBJ2-3	-	ASSLAGAGTDTQY
TRBV6-5	TRBJ2-3	-	ASSLHGVGVSTDTQY
TRBV6-4	TRBJ2-3	TRBD2	ASSDSTSGGDTQY
TRBV28	TRBJ2-2	TRBD2	ASSSLLAGKGTGELF
TRBV18	TRBJ2-2	TRBD1	ASSPSDRDTGELF
TRBV20-1	TRBJ1-1	-	SARAGETEAF
TRBV28	TRBJ2-1	TRBD1	ASLDRDYNEQF